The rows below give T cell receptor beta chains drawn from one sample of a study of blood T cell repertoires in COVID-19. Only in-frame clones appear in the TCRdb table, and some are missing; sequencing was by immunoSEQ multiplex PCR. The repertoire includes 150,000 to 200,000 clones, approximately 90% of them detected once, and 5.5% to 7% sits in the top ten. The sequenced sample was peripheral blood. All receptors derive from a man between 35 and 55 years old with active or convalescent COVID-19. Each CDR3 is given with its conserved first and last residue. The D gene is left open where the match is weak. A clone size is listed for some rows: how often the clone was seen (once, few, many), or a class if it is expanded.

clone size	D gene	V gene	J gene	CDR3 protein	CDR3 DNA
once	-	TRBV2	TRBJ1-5	CASRAGDQPQHF	TGTGCCAGCCGGGCAGGGGATCAGCCCCAGCATTTT
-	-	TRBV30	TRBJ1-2	CAWRQQRGNYGYTF	TGTGCCTGGAGACAGCAGCGGGGGAACTATGGCTACACCTTC
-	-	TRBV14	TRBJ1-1	CASSPVPGLILGGTEAFF	TGTGCCAGCAGCCCCGTACCTGGGCTAATTCTCGGGGGCACTGAAGCTTTCTTT
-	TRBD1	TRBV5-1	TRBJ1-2	CASSLGGQAGYGYTF	TGCGCCAGCAGCTTGGGAGGACAGGCTGGCTATGGCTACACCTTC
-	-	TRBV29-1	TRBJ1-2	CSVEITDNYGYTF	TGCAGCGTTGAGATAACAGACAACTATGGCTACACCTTC
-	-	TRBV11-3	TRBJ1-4	CASSQGGASEKLFF	TGTGCCAGCAGCCAAGGGGGGGCGTCAGAAAAACTGTTTTTT
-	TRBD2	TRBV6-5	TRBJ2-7	CASRLAGVYEQYF	TGTGCCAGCCGCCTAGCGGGAGTCTACGAGCAGTACTTC
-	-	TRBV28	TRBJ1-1	CASTGTPRVTEAFF	TGTGCCAGCACCGGAACTCCACGGGTTACTGAAGCTTTCTTT
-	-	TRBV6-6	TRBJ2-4	CASSLTGGTKNIQYF	TGTGCCAGCAGCCTAACCGGGGGTACCAAAAACATTCAGTACTTC
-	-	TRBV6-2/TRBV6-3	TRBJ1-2	CASSPLANTNYGYTF	TGTGCCAGCAGCCCACTTGCGAATACTAACTATGGCTACACCTTC
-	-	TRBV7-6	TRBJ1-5	CASSLGSGQPQHF	TGTGCCAGCAGCTTAGGATCAGGTCAGCCCCAGCATTTT
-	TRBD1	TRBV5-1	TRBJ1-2	CASSDTGTVSLGYTF	TGCGCCAGCAGCGATACCGGGACAGTCTCGCTTGGCTACACCTTC